This passage covers 6 T cell receptor beta chains from one sample sequenced in a study of blood T cell repertoires in COVID-19. The table came from immunoSEQ multiplex PCR; TCRdb's copy has only in-frame clones and leaves some out. Among 300,000 to 350,000 clones, about 90% were seen once, and the ten largest hold 0.9% to 1.2%. Sequences were obtained from PBMCs or T cells enriched from blood (not recorded which). These receptors originate from a woman in her 30s who had recovered from COVID-19.

This chain links TRBV10-3 with TRBJ2-1; 11 nucleotides line up with TRBD2. V shed 3 bases, J shed 8 bases, and the junction held 6 bases outside the gene matches. The CDR3 spans 15 residues. CDR1 and CDR2 from the germline V gene are ENHRY and SYGVKD. CDR3 protein: CAISDLTSGADEQFF. The CDR3, as DNA: TGTGCCATCAGTGACCTGACTAGCGGGGCCGATGAGCAGTTCTTC.

The rearrangement links TRBV6-2 or TRBV6-3 to TRBJ2-1, with 13 bases matching TRBD2. The CDR3 consists of 18 residues. CDR1 MNHEY and CDR2 SVGEGT come from the germline V gene. The ends lost 0 bases at V and 2 bases at J; junction bases unmatched: 4. The CDR3 here is CASSYSGLAGVTYNEQFF. CDR3 DNA: TGTGCCAGCAGTTACTCAGGACTAGCGGGGGTCACCTACAATGAGCAGTTCTTC.

The gene calls are TRBV11-2 and TRBJ1-2; a possible D gene is TRBD1 (5 bases). Trimming removed 1 base at V and 7 bases at J, with 10 bases between. This CDR3 comprises 13 residues. CDR1 is SGHAT and CDR2 is FQNNGV in the germline V gene. CDR3 residues: CASSLAGTGGYTF. The CDR3 DNA reads TGTGCCAGCAGCTTAGCAGGGACTGGTGGCTACACCTTC.

This clone was counted a single time. The chain joins TRBV7-9 to TRBJ1-1, with a possible D match to TRBD1 (6 bases). This CDR3 is built from 14 residues. Germline-derived CDR1 and CDR2 are SEHNR and FQNEAQ (reference sequence). V lost 3 bases to trimming and J lost 5 bases, with 13 bases between them. DNA for the CDR3: TGTGCCAGCAGCTTGATCGGGGGGCGGACTGAAGCTTTCTTT. Amino acid sequence: CASSLIGGRTEAFF. The variable domain in full, completed from reference TRBV7-9 and TRBJ1-1, reads DTGVSQNPRHKITKRGQNVTFRCDPISEHNRLYWYRQTLGQGPEFLTYFQNEAQLEKSRLLSDRFSAERPKGSFSTLEIQRTEQGDSAMYLCASSLIGGRTEAFFGQGTRLTVV.

The chain recombines TRBV4-1 with TRBJ2-3; D unclear. This CDR3 is built from 15 residues. The ends were cut back, 3 bases at V and 0 bases at J, with 10 bases in the middle. Germline-derived CDR1 and CDR2 are MGHRA and YSYEKL. CDR3 region: CASSHGLPSTDTQYF. In DNA, the CDR3 is TGCGCCAGCAGCCACGGTCTACCTAGCACAGATACGCAGTATTTT.

The chain combines TRBV5-1 with TRBJ2-7; D possibly corresponds to TRBD2 (6 bases). Germline assignment: CDR1 SGHRS and CDR2 YFSETQ. The V and J ends lost 2 bases and 0 bases respectively, with 15 bases between them. CDR3 length: 16 residues. CDR3 region: CASSFGAAGSSYEQYF. CDR3 coding DNA: TGCGCCAGCAGCTTTGGGGCCGCGGGGAGCTCCTACGAGCAGTACTTC.